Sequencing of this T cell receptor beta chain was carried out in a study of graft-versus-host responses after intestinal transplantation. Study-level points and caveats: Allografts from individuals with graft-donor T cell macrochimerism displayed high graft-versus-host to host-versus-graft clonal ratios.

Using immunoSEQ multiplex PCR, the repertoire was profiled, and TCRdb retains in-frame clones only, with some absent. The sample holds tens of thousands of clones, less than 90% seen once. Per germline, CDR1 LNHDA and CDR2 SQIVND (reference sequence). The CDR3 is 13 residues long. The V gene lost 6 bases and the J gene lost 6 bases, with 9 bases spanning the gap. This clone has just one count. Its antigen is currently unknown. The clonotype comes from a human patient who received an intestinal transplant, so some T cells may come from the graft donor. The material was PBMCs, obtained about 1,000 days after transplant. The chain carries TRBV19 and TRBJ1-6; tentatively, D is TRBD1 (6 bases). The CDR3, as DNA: TGTGCCAGTAGATGGACAGTTAATTCACCCCTCCACTTT. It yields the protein CASRWTVNSPLHF.